These T cell receptor beta chains were read from a single sample in a study of CD8 T cells in ankylosing spondylitis. TCRdb redid the calling of the 5' RACE reads with MiXCR, one entry per CDR3 protein. This table has around 440,000 distinct CDR3 sequences, about a sixth appearing once. The material sequenced was blood, either unsorted or a sorted T cell fraction (not recorded which). These receptors all stem from a male donor with ankylosing spondylitis. Both conserved end residues are part of each CDR3. D genes are given only for firm matches. The size entry is marked missing in some rows and otherwise reads once, few, many or a size class.

. | TRBJ2-7 | once | TRBV6-5 | TGTGCCAGCAGTTACTCGGAAGTAGGGAGGCACGAGCAGTACTTC | CASSYSEVGRHEQYF
. | TRBJ2-5 | few | TRBV10-3 | TGTGCCATCAGGCGTGAGGGAGAGACCCAGTACTTC | CAIRREGETQYF
TRBD1 | TRBJ2-3 | . | TRBV5-1 | TGCGCCAGCAGCTTGGGGGACAGGGGTGGCACAGATACGCAGTATTTT | CASSLGDRGGTDTQYF
. | TRBJ2-5 | few | TRBV7-2 | TGTGCCAGCAGCTCTACTCGTGGGGGGATAGAGACCCAGTACTTC | CASSSTRGGIETQYF
. | TRBJ1-1 | few | TRBV12-3/TRBV12-4 | TGTGCCAGCAGTTTAGGGATGGGCACTGAAGCTTTCTTT | CASSLGMGTEAFF
TRBD2 | TRBJ2-3 | . | TRBV5-1 | TGCGCCAGCAGCTTTGGGACTAGGGGTGCAGATACGCAGTATTTT | CASSFGTRGADTQYF
. | TRBJ1-5 | . | TRBV6-1 | TGTGCCAGCAGTCCCCCCGGGACATTTCAGCCCCAGCATTTT | CASSPPGTFQPQHF
TRBD1 | TRBJ2-2 | . | TRBV5-6 | TGTGCCAGCAGCCCAGGGACAGCCCTAGCCCACACCGGGGAGCTGTTTTTT | CASSPGTALAHTGELFF
TRBD1 | TRBJ1-1 | many | TRBV5-1 | TGCGCCAGCAGCTTGGGACAGGGAGGTTCCACTGAAGCTTTCTTT | CASSLGQGGSTEAFF
TRBD1 | TRBJ2-7 | . | TRBV15 | TGTGCCACCAGCAGGACAGGGTACACCTACGAGCAGTACTTC | CATSRTGYTYEQYF
TRBD2 | TRBJ2-5 | few | TRBV20-1 | TGCAGTGCTAGAGAGGGGACTAGCCAAAAAGAGACCCAGTACTTC | CSAREGTSQKETQYF
. | TRBJ2-1 | many | TRBV5-1 | TGCGCCAGCAGCTCCTCGACCGTATATTCCTACAATGAGCAGTTCTTC | CASSSSTVYSYNEQFF
TRBD2 | TRBJ2-5 | few | TRBV27 | TGTGCCAGCAGCCCGAGGTCGACTAGCCGGAATGGGACCCAGTACTTC | CASSPRSTSRNGTQYF
. | TRBJ2-2 | few | TRBV6-2/TRBV6-3 | TGTGCCAGCAGTTACTCGTATGGCTTGTTTCAGAACACCGGGGAGCTGTTTTTT | CASSYSYGLFQNTGELFF
TRBD1 | TRBJ2-5 | . | TRBV24-1 | TGTGCCACCAGTGACAGCAGGACAGGGGCGGGGGCCCAGTACTTC | CATSDSRTGAGAQYF
. | TRBJ2-7 | . | TRBV6-2/TRBV6-3 | TGTGCCAGCAGTTCCCAACCGGAGCAGTACTTC | CASSSQPEQYF
. | TRBJ1-5 | . | TRBV12-3/TRBV12-4 | TGTGCCAGCAGTTTAAAACAGGTTAGCAATCAGCCCCAGCATTTT | CASSLKQVSNQPQHF
. | TRBJ2-7 | . | TRBV7-2 | TGTGCCAGCAGCCCACCCCCCGTCCACGAGCAGTACTTC | CASSPPPVHEQYF
. | TRBJ2-6 | . | TRBV21-1 | TGTGCCACCAACGGGCAAACTGGGGCCAACGTCCTGACTTTC | CATNGQTGANVLTF
TRBD2 | TRBJ2-1 | . | TRBV6-1 | TGTGCCAGCACCTTGACTAGCGGGAGCCGCAATGAGCAGTTCTTC | CASTLTSGSRNEQFF
TRBD1 | TRBJ1-1 | few | TRBV6-1 | TGTGCCAGCAGTGAAGGGACAGGGTTGGCTGAAGCTTTCTTT | CASSEGTGLAEAFF
TRBD1 | TRBJ2-1 | . | TRBV7-3 | TGTGCCAGCAGCCCGACAGGGCCCTCCTACAATGAGCAGTTCTTC | CASSPTGPSYNEQFF
. | TRBJ2-1 | few | TRBV20-1 | TGCAGTGCTCCGGGGACTTCCTACAATGAGCAGTTCTTC | CSAPGTSYNEQFF
TRBD2 | TRBJ2-1 | few | TRBV3-1 | TGTGCCAGCAGCCAAGGAGCGGGAGGGCCCAATGAGCAGTTCTTC | CASSQGAGGPNEQFF
. | TRBJ1-1 | few | TRBV4-3 | TGCGCCAGCAGCCAACTCGGACTGATCAACACTGAAGCTTTCTTT | CASSQLGLINTEAFF
. | TRBJ1-2 | . | TRBV7-9 | TGTGCCAGCAGCTTGGTCAACTATGGCTACACCTTC | CASSLVNYGYTF
. | TRBJ1-2 | few | TRBV12-3/TRBV12-4 | TGTGCCAGCAGTCAGGGAAAGGGCTATGGCTACACCTTC | CASSQGKGYGYTF
. | TRBJ1-3 | many | TRBV7-9 | TGTGCCAGCAGCCAACAGGGAAACACCATATATTTT | CASSQQGNTIYF
. | TRBJ1-2 | few | TRBV20-1 | TGCAGTGTTCAGGACGGGAACTATGGCTACACCTTC | CSVQDGNYGYTF
. | TRBJ2-1 | . | TRBV29-1 | TGCAGCGTTGAAGTCCCAGCCTACAATGAGCAGTTCTTC | CSVEVPAYNEQFF
TRBD2 | TRBJ2-1 | few | TRBV20-1 | TGCAGTGCTAGAGATAGGCTAGCGGGGTCCTACAATGAGCAGTTCTTC | CSARDRLAGSYNEQFF
TRBD2 | TRBJ2-5 | . | TRBV20-1 | TGCAGTGCTAGCGGGGCTAGCGGAGAACAAGAGACCCAGTACTTC | CSASGASGEQETQYF
. | TRBJ2-2 | few | TRBV12-3/TRBV12-4 | TGTGCCAGCAGTTGGGGGGGCCCCCCTCCCGGGGAGCTGTTTTTT | CASSWGGPPPGELFF
. | TRBJ1-1 | . | TRBV5-1 | TGCGCCAGCAGCTTGGACCAGGGGCCGGGGGCTTTCTTT | CASSLDQGPGAFF
. | TRBJ1-1 | many | TRBV29-1 | TGCAGCGTAGACGATGCGGCTGAAGCTTTCTTT | CSVDDAAEAFF
. | TRBJ2-1 | . | TRBV5-5 | TGTGCCAGCAGCTCTCTACTTTCCACGGGGAATGAGCAGTTCTTC | CASSSLLSTGNEQFF
TRBD2 | TRBJ2-1 | . | TRBV3-1 | TGTGCCAGCAGCCAAGCTACTAGCGGTCTTAATGAGCAGTTCTTC | CASSQATSGLNEQFF
TRBD2 | TRBJ2-3 | few | TRBV29-1 | TGCAGCGTTGGTATTAGCGGGGGAGATGATACGCAGTATTTT | CSVGISGGDDTQYF
. | TRBJ2-2 | few | TRBV5-6 | TGTGCCAGCAGCGGTGCGGGGCAGAAGGCCGGGGAGCTGTTTTTT | CASSGAGQKAGELFF
. | TRBJ1-4 | . | TRBV29-1 | TGCAGCGTTGGGTATTCCGGGGGCTCAGAAAAACTGTTTTTT | CSVGYSGGSEKLFF
TRBD2 | TRBJ2-3 | . | TRBV29-1 | TGCAGCGTTGAAGATCGGGGCGGGGGGAGAGGTGGTACGCAGTATTTT | CSVEDRGGGRGGTQYF
TRBD1 | TRBJ2-5 | few | TRBV5-5 | TGTGCCAGCAGCTTGAATGTCTGGACAGGCCAAGAGACCCAGTACTTC | CASSLNVWTGQETQYF
TRBD2 | TRBJ2-7 | few | TRBV6-4 | TGTGCCAGCAGTGAAGGACTAGCGGGGGGCACAAAGCACTTC | CASSEGLAGGTKHF
TRBD2 | TRBJ2-3 | . | TRBV7-9 | TGTGCCAGCAGCGCCGGGACTACCACAGATACGCAGTATTTT | CASSAGTTTDTQYF
TRBD1 | TRBJ2-2 | . | TRBV28 | TGTGCCAGCAGTTTATTGGGACAGGGGCCCGGGGAGCTGTTTTTT | CASSLLGQGPGELFF
. | TRBJ2-5 | . | TRBV20-1 | TGCAGTGCTAGGTCGCCTAACCAAGAGACCCAGTACTTC | CSARSPNQETQYF
. | TRBJ1-1 | many | TRBV20-1 | TGCAGTGCTCCGGGTCTTGGGAACACTGAAGCTTTCTTT | CSAPGLGNTEAFF
. | TRBJ2-7 | . | TRBV10-3 | TGTGCCATCAGTCAGGGGCCTTACGAGCAGTACTTC | CAISQGPYEQYF
TRBD1 | TRBJ2-1 | . | TRBV7-3 | TGTGCCAGCAGCACCAGCCCCGGACAGGCGGAGCAGTTCTTC | CASSTSPGQAEQFF
TRBD1 | TRBJ2-1 | . | TRBV20-1 | TGCAGTGCTCGGGGTGGACAGGGCTACAATGAGCAGTTCTTC | CSARGGQGYNEQFF